Here is one TCR beta chain with its context. Its target is unknown. A junction boundary mismatches the germline segment, possibly from a read error. These data come from a study of CD8+CD57+ T cells in acquired aplastic anemia. Across the whole study: Sorted CD4+ and CD8+ cell DNA averaged around 3.5 ug. Approximately 11 million reads were obtained on average for healthy donor CD4+ cells. Study results and limitations: Patients and healthy controls showed no significant CD8+ Simpson's diversity difference. A set of 25 to 30 CD8+ CDR3 sequences was shared between patients and controls, and these sequences appeared highly expressed in patients.

Genomic DNA, serving as template, underwent TCR beta VDJ and CDR3 profiling. One entry per CDR3 protein results from TCRdb running MiXCR on the reads. The sample lists 100,000 to 150,000 distinct CDR3 sequences, more than 40% occurring once. CDR3 length equals 13 residues. Germline loops: CDR1 SEHNR, CDR2 FQNEAQ (reference sequence). The sequenced sample consisted of sorted CD4+, CD8+, or CD8+CD57+ T cells (not recorded which) from PBMCs. The V gene is TRBV7-9, the J gene TRBJ1-1; unclear D gene. The TCR originated in a human donor in good health, serving as a control. The CDR3 sequence is CAGSPIVGAEAFF. The CDR3 DNA follows: TGTGCCGGCAGCCCGATAGTGGGCGCTGAAGCTTTCTTT.